This passage covers 23 T cell receptor beta chains from one sample sequenced in a study of CD8+ T cells in alopecia areata. Extracted from the samples, RNA was reverse transcribed into cDNA to serve as the sequencing template. Clones were sequenced by immunoSEQ multiplex PCR, and TCRdb holds only the in-frame ones, with some missing. The table has approximately 150,000 clones, approximately 49% seen once. The material was CD4+ T cells sorted from blood, obtained at week 0. These receptors were taken from a human donor with alopecia areata.

The rearrangement links TRBV29-1 to TRBJ1-2; TRBD1 matches at 9 bases. V lost 7 bases to trimming and J lost 6 bases; unmatched junction nucleotides: 12. The CDR3 is made up of 14 amino acids. Germline values: CDR1 SQVTM, CDR2 ANQGSEA. In DNA, the CDR3 is TGCAGCGGGGGGGACAGGGCAGTATCGGATGGCTACACCTTC. This encodes CSGGDRAVSDGYTF.

This clone was detected a few times. The rearrangement uses TRBV11-3 and TRBJ1-3; no clear D. Trimming removed 10 bases from V and 8 bases from J, with 6 bases in between. The CDR3 contains 9 residues. Germline values: CDR1 SGHNT, CDR2 YENEEA. The CDR3, as DNA: TGTGCCACCCGAGACACCATATATTTT. Encoded protein: CATRDTIYF.

The chain employs TRBV6-1 and TRBJ2-3; tentatively, D is TRBD1 (5 bases). The CDR3 covers 16 residues. Germline V gene data show CDR1 as MNHNS and CDR2 as SASEGT. V was pared by 3 bases and J by 2 bases, with 15 bases between. As DNA, the CDR3 is TGTGCCAGCAGTGAGAATGGCAGGGCCCCCACAGATACGCAGTATTTT. It is translated as CASSENGRAPTDTQYF.

V and J are TRBV5-1 and TRBJ2-1; D might be TRBD1 (5 bases). CDR1 and CDR2 from the germline V gene are SGHRS and YFSETQ. The CDR3 is 15 residues long. The V gene lost 1 base and the J gene lost 3 bases, with 11 bases spanning the gap. The DNA for the CDR3 is TGCGCCAGCAGCTTGACAGGTGACAACTACAATGAGCAGTTCTTC. Amino acids: CASSLTGDNYNEQFF.

The gene calls are TRBV7-7 and TRBJ2-5; TRBD2 matches at 7 bases. V lost 5 bases and J lost 2; bases outside the gene matches: 2. The germline V gene has CDR1 SSHAT and CDR2 FNYEAQ (reference sequence). The CDR3 is 13 amino acids. The CDR3 protein is CASSDGRQETQYF. The CDR3 DNA follows: TGTGCCAGCAGCGACGGGAGGCAAGAGACCCAGTACTTC.

This clone appeared a single time. V and J are TRBV7-2 and TRBJ2-3; D is undetermined. The V and J ends lost 5 bases and 0 bases respectively, with 6 bases between them. The CDR3 totals 13 residues. The germline CDR1 and CDR2 sequences are SGHTA and FQGNSA. In nucleotides, the CDR3 is TGTGCCAGCAGCGTGGGGAGCACAGATACGCAGTATTTT. It encodes CASSVGSTDTQYF.

The chain combines TRBV15 with TRBJ1-4, with D possibly being TRBD1 (5 bases). Trimming shortened V by 0 bases and J by 16 bases, and 15 bases separated the two germline ends. Per the germline V gene, CDR1 is LNHNV and CDR2 is YYDKDF (reference sequence). The CDR3 is made up of 13 amino acids. CDR3 nucleotide sequence: TGTGCCACCAGCAGAGATATTTGGGACCGACCGTTTTTT. It translates to CATSRDIWDRPFF.

This clone appeared a few times. The V call is TRBV29-1, the J call TRBJ2-7; TRBD1 is a possible D gene (5 bases). Germline CDR1 and CDR2: SQVTM and ANQGSEA. This CDR3 has 12 amino acids. Trimming left V 1 base short and J 7 bases short, with 11 bases between. The CDR3, as DNA: TGCAGCGTTGAAGGGGCAGGGTCTGAGCAGTACTTC. Protein: CSVEGAGSEQYF.

The CDR3 bases are TGCGCCAGCAGCTTGGGGCAGTATTTCTACGAGCAGTACTTC. It specifies CASSLGQYFYEQYF. The rearrangement joins TRBV5-1 to TRBJ2-7; D is undetermined. V was cut by 0 bases and J by 3 bases, with 10 bases left in between. Germline-derived CDR1 and CDR2 are SGHRS and YFSETQ. This CDR3 comprises 14 residues.

V gene TRBV7-2 combines with J gene TRBJ2-7; 8 nucleotides match TRBD1. This CDR3 spans 14 amino acids. V lost 1 base and J lost 3; bases outside the gene matches: 2. CDR1 and CDR2 from the germline V gene are SGHTA and FQGNSA. This CDR3 is CASSLGQGNYEQYF. The DNA of the CDR3 is TGTGCCAGCAGCTTAGGACAGGGGAACTACGAGCAGTACTTC.

This clone appeared a few times. The chain joins TRBV7-9 to TRBJ1-1; the D gene is possibly TRBD1 (6 bases). The germline V gene encodes CDR1 SEHNR and CDR2 FQNEAQ (reference sequence). V shed 3 bases and J shed 4 bases, with 9 bases lying between them. The CDR3 sequence is 13 residues long. The CDR3 reads CASSLTGSTEAFF. In DNA form, the CDR3 reads TGTGCCAGCAGCTTGACAGGATCCACTGAAGCTTTCTTT.

V usage is TRBV28 and J usage is TRBJ2-1; tentatively, D is TRBD2 (5 bases). The CDR3 has 14 residues. The germline CDR1 and CDR2 sequences are MDHEN and SYDVKM. Trimming removed 4 bases from V and 7 bases from J, with 14 bases in between. Written as DNA, the CDR3 is TGTGCCAGCAGTTACCCCGGAGGCGGTAATGAGCAGTTCTTC. Residues: CASSYPGGGNEQFF.

This clone was counted only a few times. The rearrangement links TRBV7-9 to TRBJ2-1, with TRBD2 matching 7 bases. The J segment lost 4 bases and the V segment lost 4 bases, leaving 13 bases of the junction unmatched. The CDR3 is 17 amino acids. Germline V CDR1 and CDR2: SEHNR, FQNEAQ (reference sequence). Here the CDR3 reads CASSSAGWGLTYNEQFF. The CDR3 nucleotides are TGTGCCAGCAGCTCGGCGGGGTGGGGACTAACATACAATGAGCAGTTCTTC.

A few counts support this clone. The gene calls are TRBV18 and TRBJ2-1; D unclear. Germline V gene lookup returns CDR1 KGHSH and CDR2 LQKENI. This CDR3 comprises 15 residues. Trimming left V 0 bases short and J 0 bases short, with 6 bases between. CDR3 region: CASSPPSRSYNEQFF. The CDR3 coding sequence is TGTGCCAGCTCACCACCATCACGCTCCTACAATGAGCAGTTCTTC.

The chain links TRBV30 to TRBJ1-4; maybe TRBD1 (5 bases). Germline lookup yields CDR1 GTSNPN and CDR2 SVGIG (reference sequence). V dropped 5 bases and J dropped 10 bases, with 11 bases sitting between them. The CDR3 totals 11 residues. The CDR3 coding sequence is TGTGCCTGGGGAAACCAGGGAAAACTGTTTTTT. Translation: CAWGNQGKLFF.

The CDR3 DNA reads TGTGCCTGGAGTACTGGGTTGACAGGGTCCTACGAGCAGTACTTC. Translating gives CAWSTGLTGSYEQYF. This chain joins TRBV30 and TRBJ2-5, with TRBD1 identical over 7 bases. The DNA end is more similar to TRBJ2-7, so the J call may be wrong. This CDR3 has 15 amino acids. Germline loops: CDR1 GTSNPN, CDR2 SVGIG (reference sequence).

As DNA, the CDR3 is TGCGCCAGCAGCCAAGTGGGTAGCGGGCCCTACGAGCAGTACTTC. Its translation is CASSQVGSGPYEQYF. V usage is TRBV4-1 and J usage is TRBJ2-7; 7 bases line up with TRBD2. The CDR3 is made up of 15 amino acids. With 1 base clipped from V and 2 bases from J, the junction kept 5 bases outside the gene matches. Per germline, CDR1 MGHRA and CDR2 YSYEKL.

This clone was counted only a few times. V usage is TRBV19 and J usage is TRBJ2-5; possibly TRBD1 for D (5 bases). Germline values: CDR1 LNHDA, CDR2 SQIVND (reference sequence). The CDR3 sequence is 13 residues long. V lost 3 bases, J lost 2 bases, and 7 bases lay in between. CDR3 residues: CASSMRQQETQYF. CDR3 DNA sequence: TGTGCCAGTAGTATGAGACAGCAAGAGACCCAGTACTTC.

The rearrangement joins TRBV25-1 to TRBJ1-2, with D maybe TRBD1 (5 bases). With 3 bases removed from V and 7 bases from J, the gap between germline ends came to 12 bases. CDR3 size: 13 residues. Germline V CDR1 and CDR2: MGHDK, SYGVNS. The CDR3 loop reads CASSERAGTGYTF. The CDR3, as DNA: TGTGCCAGCAGTGAGAGGGCTGGGACTGGCTACACCTTC.

The sample holds a few counts of this clone. This CDR3 reads CSVEWGSRETQYF. The DNA for the CDR3 is TGCAGCGTTGAATGGGGTTCGCGGGAGACCCAGTACTTC. This chain uses TRBV29-1 with TRBJ2-5; D gene unclear. The CDR3 spans 13 residues. The V and J ends lost 2 bases and 5 bases respectively, with 12 bases between them. The germline CDR1 and CDR2 sequences are SQVTM and ANQGSEA. Looking up the rest from reference TRBV29-1 and TRBJ2-5 gives the full variable domain: SAVISQKPSRDICQRGTSLTIQCQVDSQVTMMFWYRQQPGQSLTLIATANQGSEATYESGFVIDKFPISRPNLTFSTLTVSNMSPEDSSIYLCSVEWGSRETQYFGPGTRLLVL.

The chain couples TRBV30 to TRBJ1-1; D not certain. Trimming stripped 2 bases from V and 1 base from J, with 5 bases between. CDR3 length equals 12 residues. CDR1 and CDR2 from the germline V gene are GTSNPN and SVGIG (reference sequence). The CDR3 protein is CAWSSGNTEAFF. As DNA, the CDR3 is TGTGCCTGGAGTTCGGGGAACACTGAAGCTTTCTTT.

V gene TRBV11-3 combines with J gene TRBJ2-2, with TRBD2 matching over 7 bases. The CDR3 totals 16 residues. V trimming: 1 base; J trimming: 3 bases; junction bases outside the gene matches: 5. Germline values: CDR1 SGHNT, CDR2 YENEEA. This chain's CDR3 is CASSLAGGSDTGELFF. CDR3 nucleotides: TGTGCCAGCAGCTTAGCCGGCGGGAGCGACACCGGGGAGCTGTTTTTT.

The chain links TRBV6-5 to TRBJ1-3; no definite D call. V lost 4 bases and J lost 4, with 11 bases in between. Per germline, CDR1 MNHEY and CDR2 SVGAGI. The CDR3 has 14 residues. The CDR3 DNA reads TGTGCCAGCAGTTCCCCCGGACTGGGAAACACCATATATTTT. Translation gives CASSSPGLGNTIYF.